Each of the 32 T cell receptor beta chains below was sequenced from the same sample in a study of blood T cell repertoires in COVID-19. Produced via immunoSEQ multiplex PCR; TCRdb's table is partial and in-frame only. The sample lists under 95,000 clones, about 87% occurring once. The specimen was peripheral blood. These receptor sequences come from a woman aged 50 to 60 with acute or convalescent COVID-19.

The chain carries TRBV9 and TRBJ1-2, with TRBD1 identical over 9 bases. Trimming removed 3 bases from V and 8 bases from J; junction bases left unmatched: 14. CDR1 and CDR2 from the germline V gene are SGDLS and YYNGEE. The CDR3 loop spans 16 amino acids. In DNA, the CDR3 is TGTGCCAGCAGCGCCAGTCGGGGACAGGGTTTGAAAGGCTACACCTTC. Its protein is CASSASRGQGLKGYTF.

This rearrangement joins TRBV6-5 to TRBJ1-5; TRBD1 aligns across 7 bases. CDR3 size: 15 residues. Germline V gives CDR1 MNHEY, CDR2 SVGAGI. The V and J ends lost 6 bases and 9 bases, in that order; junction bases with no gene match: 14. The CDR3: CASRAGQAAGRPQHF. In nucleotides, the CDR3 is TGTGCCAGCAGAGCAGGACAGGCCGCCGGGAGGCCCCAGCATTTT.

This clone was seen a single time. V is TRBV7-2 and J is TRBJ2-7; maybe TRBD2 (7 bases). Per the germline V gene, CDR1 is SGHTA and CDR2 is FQGNSA. Trimming stripped 1 base from V and 3 bases from J, with 16 bases between. The CDR3 has 16 amino acids. For the CDR3, the DNA is TGTGCCAGCAGCTTAGAGGGGGGACTAAGCTACTACGAGCAGTACTTC. This gives the protein CASSLEGGLSYYEQYF.

The chain is built from TRBV11-3 and TRBJ1-1; tentatively, D is TRBD1 (5 bases). This CDR3 has 13 residues. Germline assignment: CDR1 SGHNT and CDR2 YENEEA. Trimming removed 3 bases at V and 3 bases at J, with 8 bases between. For the CDR3, the DNA is TGTGCCAGCAGCTTGCAGGGATACACTGAAGCTTTCTTT. Its translation is CASSLQGYTEAFF.

This clone was observed a handful of times. The chain has TRBV6-5 and TRBJ1-4; no clear D gene. CDR1 and CDR2 (germline): MNHEY, SVGAGI. With 5 bases removed from V and 7 bases from J, the gap between germline ends came to 17 bases. CDR3 length equals 15 residues. CDR3 nucleotides: TGTGCCAGCAGTCAGGAGGAAGGGTGGTCTGAAAAACTGTTTTTT. Translation: CASSQEEGWSEKLFF.

The rearrangement uses TRBV19 and TRBJ2-5, with D possibly being TRBD2 (5 bases). CDR1 LNHDA and CDR2 SQIVND come from the germline V gene (reference sequence). The CDR3 sequence is 14 residues long. V gave up 6 bases and J gave up 1 base, with 12 bases separating them. The CDR3 here is CASRVGGGQETQYF. Here the CDR3 DNA reads TGTGCCAGTAGAGTGGGCGGAGGCCAAGAGACCCAGTACTTC.

The chain couples TRBV4-1 to TRBJ1-5; D unresolved. In germline, CDR1 is MGHRA, CDR2 YSYEKL. The CDR3 extends over 14 amino acids. V was cut by 2 bases and J by 5 bases, with 10 bases left in between. In nucleotides, the CDR3 is TGCGCCAGCAGCCAAATAGCGCCCCATCAGCCCCAGCATTTT. Amino acid sequence: CASSQIAPHQPQHF.

The chain is built from TRBV27 and TRBJ1-6; 7 positions match TRBD1. The CDR3 is 15 amino acids. The trim removed 5 bases at V and 7 bases at J, leaving 8 bases unmatched. Germline V gene sequence: CDR1 MNHEY, CDR2 SMNVEV (reference sequence). CDR3 protein: CASSLQGGRNSPLHF. The CDR3 DNA is TGTGCCAGCAGTCTCCAAGGGGGCAGGAATTCACCCCTCCACTTT.

This clone has a handful of counts. The chain employs TRBV2 and TRBJ2-5; D is possibly TRBD1 (6 bases). Germline V lookup: CDR1 SNHLY, CDR2 FYNNEI. This CDR3 has 15 residues. Between the trimmed V and J ends, which lost 1 base and 3 bases, there was a span of 12 bases. CDR3 protein: CASSEERTGKETQYF. Written as DNA, the CDR3 is TGTGCCAGCAGTGAAGAGAGAACAGGGAAAGAGACCCAGTACTTC. Filled out from reference TRBV2 and TRBJ2-5, the complete variable domain reads EPEVTQTPSHQVTQMGQEVILRCVPISNHLYFYWYRQILGQKVEFLVSFYNNEISEKSEIFDDQFSVERPDGSNFTLKIRSTKLEDSAMYFCASSEERTGKETQYFGPGTRLLVL.

The chain joins TRBV2 to TRBJ1-1; TRBD1 matches at 7 bases. V was clipped by 2 bases and J by 4 bases; unmatched bases: 7. Germline loops: CDR1 SNHLY, CDR2 FYNNEI. The length of the CDR3 is 15 residues. CDR3 in DNA: TGTGCCAGCAGTGAAACCCGACAGGGAGTCACTGAAGCTTTCTTT. This encodes CASSETRQGVTEAFF.

For the CDR3, the DNA is TGTGCCAGCAGTTCAACGACAGGGGTGTCTAACAATGAGCAGTTCTTC. Amino acids: CASSSTTGVSNNEQFF. V gene TRBV6-5 combines with J gene TRBJ2-1, with 8 bases that match TRBD1. The CDR3 is 16 amino acids. After removal of 4 bases from V and 5 bases from J, the junction contained 10 bases not matched to a gene. In germline, CDR1 is MNHEY, CDR2 SVGAGI.

The chain uses TRBV19 and TRBJ1-6, with D maybe TRBD1 (6 bases). V was clipped by 4 bases and J by 6 bases, with 13 bases between them. The germline CDR1 and CDR2 sequences are LNHDA and SQIVND (reference sequence). The CDR3 contains 15 residues. This CDR3 is CASSRTQGSNSPLHF. For the CDR3, the DNA is TGTGCCAGTAGTAGGACACAGGGTTCTAATTCACCCCTCCACTTT.

The chain recombines TRBV9 with TRBJ1-2, with unresolved D. The CDR3 loop spans 15 amino acids. Trimming took 0 bases from V and 4 from J, leaving 13 bases between them. Germline CDR1 reads SGDLS; CDR2 reads YYNGEE. The CDR3 spells CASSVEADFSYGYTF. In DNA, the CDR3 is TGTGCCAGCAGCGTAGAGGCAGACTTCTCCTATGGCTACACCTTC. Full variable domain (rest looked up from reference TRBV9 and TRBJ1-2): DSGVTQTPKHLITATGQRVTLRCSPRSGDLSVYWYQQSLDQGLQFLIQYYNGEERAKGNILERFSAQQFPDLHSELNLSSLELGDSALYFCASSVEADFSYGYTFGSGTRLTVV.

This chain connects TRBV24-1 to TRBJ2-1, with D hard to call. V lost 8 bases to trimming and J lost 0 bases, with 4 bases between them. Germline loops: CDR1 KGHDR, CDR2 SFDVKD. CDR3 length: 12 residues. The chain's CDR3 is CATTSSYNEQFF. The CDR3 region has the DNA TGTGCCACCACGTCCTCCTACAATGAGCAGTTCTTC.

V gene TRBV20-1 combines with J gene TRBJ1-2; D not certain. Trimming removed 0 bases from V and 7 bases from J, with 6 bases in between. The CDR3 runs to 11 residues. Germline CDR1 DFQATT, CDR2 SNEGSKA (reference sequence). CDR3 nucleotides: TGCAGTGCTAGAGATCTGAGTGGCTACACCTTC. This gives the protein CSARDLSGYTF.

This chain uses TRBV9 with TRBJ1-6, with D possibly TRBD1 on 6 matching bases. The CDR3 loop spans 15 amino acids. Germline V gives CDR1 SGDLS, CDR2 YYNGEE. Trimming cost V 2 bases and J 9 bases, with 15 bases left between them. Here the CDR3 DNA reads TGTGCCAGCAGCGTTGGAGGGGGGGTAGGTTCACCCCTCCACTTT. Encoded protein: CASSVGGGVGSPLHF.

A few counts support this clone. This chain connects TRBV18 to TRBJ2-1; D remains ambiguous. CDR1 and CDR2 from the germline V gene are KGHSH and LQKENI. CDR3 size: 14 residues. Trimming took 3 bases from V and 7 from J, leaving 13 bases between them. This CDR3 reads CASSPTASRNEQFF. Written as DNA, the CDR3 is TGTGCCAGCTCACCGACGGCAAGCAGGAATGAGCAGTTCTTC.

The chain has TRBV4-1 and TRBJ2-1; D gene uncertain. With 3 bases removed from V and 3 bases from J, the gap between germline ends came to 3 bases. CDR1 is MGHRA and CDR2 is YSYEKL in the germline V gene. The CDR3 has 12 amino acids. In nucleotides, the CDR3 is TGCGCCAGCAGCCACAACTACAATGAGCAGTTCTTC. It encodes CASSHNYNEQFF.

The chain has TRBV24-1 and TRBJ2-1; D is perhaps TRBD2 (5 bases). The CDR3 covers 17 residues. Germline V lookup: CDR1 KGHDR, CDR2 SFDVKD. V was clipped by 2 bases and J by 7 bases, with 20 bases between them. The CDR3 here is CATSDSSTARGKNEQFF. The CDR3 region has the DNA TGTGCCACCAGTGATTCTAGCACAGCCCGGGGTAAGAATGAGCAGTTCTTC.

The DNA of the CDR3 is TGTGCCAGCTCACCAGGAGCAACTAATGAAAAACTGTTTTTT. It encodes CASSPGATNEKLFF. The chain combines TRBV18 with TRBJ1-4; D gene uncertain. Germline V CDR1 and CDR2: KGHSH, LQKENI. V was shortened by 2 bases and J by 0 bases, with 4 bases between the two germline ends. The CDR3 has 14 residues.

The rearrangement links TRBV27 to TRBJ2-3, with TRBD2 as a possible D gene (6 bases). V was cut by 4 bases and J by 5 bases, with 16 bases left in between. From germline, CDR1 is MNHEY and CDR2 SMNVEV (reference sequence). This CDR3 has 15 residues. The CDR3 sequence: CASSYQTYSGDTQYF. Here the CDR3 DNA reads TGTGCCAGCAGTTACCAGACCTATAGCGGAGATACGCAGTATTTT.

This clone appeared a few times. This chain connects TRBV28 to TRBJ2-3; D is perhaps TRBD1 (5 bases). The germline gives CDR1 MDHEN, CDR2 SYDVKM. With 7 bases removed from V and 2 bases from J, the gap between germline ends came to 13 bases. This CDR3 is 14 amino acids long. The CDR3 is CASTAGHTTDTQYF. In nucleotides, the CDR3 is TGTGCCAGCACCGCCGGACACACCACAGATACGCAGTATTTT.

V usage is TRBV2 and J usage is TRBJ2-1, with a weak D call TRBD1 (6 bases). Trimming removed 4 bases at V and 10 bases at J, with 17 bases between. The germline gives CDR1 SNHLY, CDR2 FYNNEI. The CDR3 extends over 14 amino acids. The CDR3 here is CASSVFTGRGEQFF. CDR3 DNA: TGTGCCAGCAGTGTCTTTACAGGAAGGGGGGAGCAGTTCTTC.

The gene calls are TRBV18 and TRBJ2-5, with TRBD1 as a possible D gene (5 bases). The CDR3 runs to 14 residues. Trimming cost V 3 bases and J 3 bases, with 11 bases left between them. In germline, CDR1 is KGHSH, CDR2 LQKENI. The CDR3 is CASSPSLGEETQYF. The CDR3 DNA is TGTGCCAGCTCACCGTCCCTAGGGGAAGAGACCCAGTACTTC. The whole variable domain, filled in from reference TRBV18 and TRBJ2-5, reads NAGVMQNPRHLVRRRGQEARLRCSPMKGHSHVYWYRQLPEEGLKFMVYLQKENIIDESGMPKERFSAEFPKEGPSILRIQQVVRGDSAAYFCASSPSLGEETQYFGPGTRLLVL.

This chain links TRBV28 with TRBJ2-7; weak D call: TRBD2 (6 bases). The CDR3 length is 13 residues. CDR1 MDHEN and CDR2 SYDVKM come from the germline V gene. V lost 6 bases, J lost 2 bases, and 11 bases lay in between. The CDR3: CASRRLGPYEQYF. In nucleotides, the CDR3 is TGTGCCAGCAGAAGACTAGGACCCTACGAGCAGTACTTC.

The CDR3 is CASSIDGPGLAGGNEQFF. In DNA form, the CDR3 reads TGTGCCAGTAGTATAGATGGCCCGGGACTAGCGGGGGGCAATGAGCAGTTCTTC. The rearrangement links TRBV19 to TRBJ2-1; the match to TRBD2 covers 15 bases. The V gene's germline CDR1 is LNHDA and CDR2 SQIVND (reference sequence). The CDR3 is 18 residues long. The V and J ends lost 0 bases and 6 bases, in that order; junction bases with no gene match: 6.

V and J are TRBV24-1 and TRBJ2-7; a possible D gene is TRBD1 (6 bases). Germline V gives CDR1 KGHDR, CDR2 SFDVKD. V dropped 5 bases and J dropped 5 bases, with 12 bases sitting between them. The CDR3 loop spans 13 amino acids. In nucleotides, the CDR3 is TGTGCCACCAGTGGTGGGACAATCAACGAGCAGTACTTC. It translates to CATSGGTINEQYF.

This clone was seen a few times. This chain links TRBV7-2 with TRBJ2-1; D not certain. The germline V gene encodes CDR1 SGHTA and CDR2 FQGNSA. This CDR3 has 13 residues. Trimming shortened V by 5 bases and J by 6 bases, and 11 bases separated the two germline ends. The CDR3: CASSPSPGNEQFF. As DNA, the CDR3 is TGTGCCAGCAGCCCGAGCCCGGGCAATGAGCAGTTCTTC.

The CDR3 region is CASSLFSGVGTEAFF. For the CDR3, the DNA is TGCGCCAGCAGCTTATTCTCGGGTGTCGGCACTGAAGCTTTCTTT. The V gene is TRBV5-1, the J gene TRBJ1-1; unclear D gene. The CDR3 has 15 amino acids. The V gene's germline CDR1 is SGHRS and CDR2 YFSETQ. The V gene lost 2 bases and the J gene lost 4 bases, with 15 bases spanning the gap.

This clone has just one count. The chain carries TRBV4-3 and TRBJ2-1, with a possible D match to TRBD2 (6 bases). Per the germline V gene, CDR1 is LGHNA and CDR2 is YSLEER. The CDR3 totals 16 residues. V dropped 1 base and J dropped 7 bases, with 17 bases sitting between them. The CDR3 protein is CASSQAGTGPTNEQFF. For the CDR3, the DNA is TGCGCCAGCAGCCAAGCCGGGACTGGACCAACGAATGAGCAGTTCTTC.

The chain has TRBV19 and TRBJ2-1; possible D gene TRBD1, 6 bases. The CDR3 is 11 amino acids. The ends were cut back, 10 bases at V and 4 bases at J, with 8 bases in the middle. The germline V gene encodes CDR1 LNHDA and CDR2 SQIVND (reference sequence). CDR3 DNA: TGTGCCACAGGACAGTACAATGAGCAGTTCTTC. It translates to CATGQYNEQFF. Filled out from reference TRBV19 and TRBJ2-1, the complete variable domain reads DGGITQSPKYLFRKEGQNVTLSCEQNLNHDAMYWYRQDPGQGLRLIYYSQIVNDFQKGDIAEGYSVSREKKESFPLTVTSAQKNPTAFYLCATGQYNEQFFGPGTRLTVL.

The J gene is TRBJ1-6, the V gene TRBV3-1 (or the pseudogene TRBV3-2); D unresolved. The CDR3 length is 15 residues. V shed 2 bases and J shed 8 bases, with 13 bases lying between them. Germline CDR1 LGHDT, CDR2 YNNKEL (reference sequence). In nucleotides, the CDR3 is TGTGCCAGCAGCCAACTTGAGGCTGGTTATTCACCCCTCCACTTT. Protein sequence: CASSQLEAGYSPLHF.